The entry below describes one TCR beta chain. The CDR3 length is 16 residues. The V gene's germline CDR1 is SGHDN and CDR2 FVKESK. V lost 5 bases to trimming and J lost 0 bases, with 14 bases between them. The source of the sample is a study of blood T cell repertoires in COVID-19. About the research overall: Samples of COVID-19 (acute and convalescent) were obtained from the United States, Italy and Spain. PBMCs, B-cell-depleted T cells, or T cells provided the cDNA or gDNA that made up the material.

Study processing details: Counts of nucleated cells, estimated from reference gene primer amplification, were obtained. TCRdb's table, derived via immunoSEQ multiplex PCR, lists solely in-frame clones and lacks some. The DNA gave D and trimming, while V, J and clone size come from that table. The table includes 130,000 or so clones, over 75% detected once. This TCR was recovered from a man aged 50 or older with acute or convalescent COVID-19. The chain is built from TRBV14 and TRBJ1-3, with a possible D match to TRBD1 (5 bases). Sequencing was performed on peripheral blood. The CDR3 DNA sequence: TGTGCCAGCAGCATAGGGGCGTCCGGCTCTGGAAACACCATATATTTT. Protein: CASSIGASGSGNTIYF.